Below, 4 T cell receptor beta chains from the same sample are listed, as sequenced in a study of beta chain features in type 1 diabetes. The whole isolated RNA underwent reverse transcription, so sequencing captured expressed TCRB transcripts. Profiled with immunoSEQ multiplex PCR; TCRdb holds only in-frame clones, not every one. The data show about 300,000 clones, with 8% seen just once and roughly 1% held by the top ten. The sequenced material came from central memory CD4+ T cells from blood. The receptors were gathered from a woman aged 18-30 years in good health.

This clone was counted at least ten times. Other DNA sequences in the same sample also yield this CDR3. V gene TRBV29-1 combines with J gene TRBJ2-2, with D possibly being TRBD1 (7 bases). V gave up 7 bases and J gave up 7 bases, with 19 bases separating them. Germline CDR1 SQVTM, CDR2 ANQGSEA. The CDR3 runs to 14 residues. CDR3 loop: CSAIPGGPGGELFF. The DNA for the CDR3 is TGCAGCGCGATTCCAGGGGGGCCCGGCGGGGAGCTGTTTTTT.

This clone was counted between two and nine times. V and J are TRBV5-4 and TRBJ2-7, with D perhaps matching TRBD1 (5 bases). The CDR3 is 16 amino acids. Germline V gene sequence: CDR1 SGHNT, CDR2 YYREEE (reference sequence). The germline V and J ends were trimmed by 6 bases and 4 bases, with 23 bases remaining between them. In nucleotides, the CDR3 is TGTGCCAGCACCACTGGCAGGGATTTTCAAGTTTACGAGCAGTACGTC. It yields the protein CASTTGRDFQVYEQYV.

The rearrangement joins TRBV5-1 to TRBJ2-7, with TRBD2 identical over 9 bases. CDR1 SGHRS and CDR2 YFSETQ come from the germline V gene. V was pared by 0 bases and J by 5 bases, with 6 bases of the junction left unmatched. The length of the CDR3 is 15 residues. CDR3 coding DNA: TGCGCCAGCAGCTTGGATGGGGTAGCGGGAGACGAGCAGTACTTC. Residues: CASSLDGVAGDEQYF.

This clone has ten or more counts. The chain recombines TRBV5-5 with TRBJ1-1, with 7 bases fitting TRBD1. Germline CDR1 SGHKS, CDR2 YYEKEE (reference sequence). CDR3 length: 14 amino acids. V shed 3 bases and J 5 bases; nucleotides not matched to a gene: 7. The CDR3 protein is CASSSLTGRTEAFF. The DNA for the CDR3 is TGTGCCAGCAGCTCCTTGACAGGGAGAACTGAAGCTTTCTTT.